Each of the 16 T cell receptor beta chains below was sequenced from the same sample in a study of CD8 T cells in Susac syndrome. Random hexamers primed reverse transcription of 0.5 to 1 ug RNA. Each CDR3 protein is one row after TCRdb ran MiXCR on the immunoSEQ multiplex PCR reads. This table has 400,000 or so distinct CDR3 sequences, more than 80% appearing once. The specimen was CD8+ T cells from PBMCs. The receptor source for this set is a human donor with multiple sclerosis.

V is TRBV30 and J is TRBJ2-2; possible D gene TRBD2, 5 bases. The CDR3 has 13 residues. Per germline, CDR1 GTSNPN and CDR2 SVGIG (reference sequence). Deletions cut 1 base from V and 2 bases from J, with 5 bases between. DNA of the CDR3: TGTGCCTGGAGTGGGACTAACACCGGGGAGCTGTTTTTT. Encoded protein: CAWSGTNTGELFF.

J is TRBJ1-5 and V is TRBV20-1, with D perhaps TRBD1 (6 bases). This CDR3 has 14 amino acids. In germline, CDR1 is DFQATT, CDR2 SNEGSKA (reference sequence). V was trimmed by 6 bases and J by 4 bases, leaving 16 bases between them. The CDR3, as DNA: TGCAGTGCCTCCAGGGGTAGGAATAATCAGCCCCAGCATTTT. Encoded protein: CSASRGRNNQPQHF.

The table lists this clonotype with a few counts. This chain uses TRBV30 with TRBJ2-7; 8 nucleotides align to TRBD1. This CDR3 comprises 14 residues. Germline CDR1 is GTSNPN and CDR2 is SVGIG (reference sequence). V dropped 4 bases and J dropped 4; count of bases not matched to a gene: 9. DNA of the CDR3: TGTGCCTGGATTCCACTGGACAGGGAATACGAGCAGTACTTC. Translated: CAWIPLDREYEQYF.

This chain links TRBV30 with TRBJ1-1, with D unclear. Trimming left V 0 bases short and J 3 bases short, with 14 bases between. The germline V gene has CDR1 GTSNPN and CDR2 SVGIG (reference sequence). CDR3 length: 15 residues. The CDR3 region is CAWSVLQLRDTEAFF. The CDR3 DNA reads as TGTGCCTGGAGTGTACTACAGCTGAGGGACACTGAAGCTTTCTTT.

V is TRBV6-1 and J is TRBJ1-2; TRBD1 agrees at 8 bases. CDR1 MNHNS and CDR2 SASEGT come from the germline V gene. The V segment lost 10 bases and the J segment 6 bases; nucleotides outside the gene matches: 13. The CDR3 consists of 14 residues. CDR3: CATETGTGGDGYTF. The CDR3, as DNA: TGTGCCACCGAGACCGGGACAGGAGGCGATGGCTACACCTTC.

The rearrangement uses TRBV7-2 and TRBJ2-1; tentative D call: TRBD2 (5 bases). The CDR3 runs 15 residues. Germline CDR1 reads SGHTA; CDR2 reads FQGNSA. Trimming left V 7 bases short and J 9 bases short, with 22 bases between. This chain's CDR3 is CASIREASNPPEQFF. CDR3 sequence (DNA): TGTGCCAGCATCAGAGAGGCTAGCAATCCTCCTGAGCAGTTCTTC.

The rearrangement links TRBV7-2 to TRBJ2-7; D is undetermined. Trimming cost V 2 bases and J 3 bases, with 14 bases left between them. Germline CDR1 and CDR2: SGHTA and FQGNSA. The length of the CDR3 is 15 residues. The CDR3: CASSLLPGPNYEQYF. In DNA form, the CDR3 reads TGTGCCAGCAGCTTATTACCGGGCCCAAACTACGAGCAGTACTTC.

The chain combines TRBV29-1 with TRBJ2-7; D gene uncertain. Germline V lookup: CDR1 SQVTM, CDR2 ANQGSEA. The CDR3 runs to 13 residues. Trimming removed 3 bases from V and 2 bases from J, with 11 bases in between. The CDR3: CSVEAGETYEQYF. The CDR3 region has the DNA TGCAGCGTTGAGGCAGGTGAAACCTACGAGCAGTACTTC.

The chain recombines TRBV4-1 with TRBJ2-7; 9 positions match TRBD2. The CDR3 has 17 residues. The V gene end was trimmed by 1 base and the J gene end by 2 bases; junction bases not matched to a gene: 9. Germline lookup yields CDR1 MGHRA and CDR2 YSYEKL. CDR3 nucleotides: TGCGCCAGCAGCCAAGCCTTTGGGCGGGAGGGCCCCTACGAGCAGTACTTC. Amino acid sequence: CASSQAFGREGPYEQYF.

A remark on this clonotype: Sequence at one end of the junction differs from germline and may be a read error. The chain recombines TRBV27 with TRBJ1-4; TRBD1 aligns across 7 bases. The CDR3 runs 18 residues. Germline V gives CDR1 MNHEY, CDR2 SMNVEV (reference sequence). The CDR3: CTSSFYRASGTDNEKLFF. Here the CDR3 DNA reads TGTACCAGCAGTTTCTACAGAGCCTCCGGGACAGATAATGAAAAACTGTTTTTT. Using reference TRBV27 and TRBJ1-4 for the parts outside the CDR3, the full variable domain is EAQVTQNPRYLITVTGKKLTVTCSQNMNHEYMSWYRQDPGLGLRQIYYSMNVEVTDKGDVPEGYKVSRKEKRNFPLILESPSPNQTSLYFCTSSFYRASGTDNEKLFFGSGTQLSVL.

Remarks on this clonotype: A read error may account for a junction end that differs from germline. The gene calls are TRBV24-1 and TRBJ2-1; D possibly corresponds to TRBD2 (6 bases). The germline gives CDR1 KGHDR, CDR2 SFDVKD. The CDR3 runs 12 residues. CDR3 in amino acids: CATSGEENGQFF. CDR3 DNA: TGTGCCACCAGTGGGGAGGAAAATGGGCAGTTCTTC.

The chain links TRBV30 to TRBJ1-3, with D hard to call. The CDR3 has 18 amino acids. Germline CDR1 and CDR2: GTSNPN and SVGIG (reference sequence). V lost 0 bases and J lost 2, with 20 bases in between. The CDR3 sequence is CAWSVRIVSGSAGNTIYF. For the CDR3, the DNA is TGTGCCTGGAGTGTACGAATAGTCTCGGGGTCGGCTGGAAACACCATATATTTT.

J is TRBJ2-7 and V is TRBV29-1, with TRBD2 matching 10 bases. The CDR3 sequence is 14 residues long. V gave up 6 bases and J gave up 0 bases; unmatched junction bases: 5. In germline, CDR1 is SQVTM, CDR2 ANQGSEA. The CDR3 is CSVLAGGSSYEQYF. CDR3 nucleotide sequence: TGCAGCGTGTTAGCGGGAGGTAGCTCCTACGAGCAGTACTTC.

In its sample, this clonotype was seen once. The chain links TRBV13 to TRBJ2-3; 9 nucleotides align to TRBD1. In germline, CDR1 is PRHDT, CDR2 FYEKMQ (reference sequence). The V segment lost 5 bases and the J segment 2 bases; nucleotides outside the gene matches: 8. This CDR3 contains 16 residues. This CDR3 is CASSGPGQGNTDTQYF. CDR3 bases: TGTGCCAGCAGCGGACCGGGACAGGGAAACACAGATACGCAGTATTTT. The full variable domain, with the rest looked up from reference TRBV13 and TRBJ2-3, is AAGVIQSPRHLIKEKRETATLKCYPIPRHDTVYWYQQGPGQDPQFLISFYEKMQSDKGSIPDRFSAQQFSDYHSELNMSSLELGDSALYFCASSGPGQGNTDTQYFGPGTRLTVL.

This clonotype came up once. The rearrangement links TRBV4-2 to TRBJ2-1, with D unresolved. CDR1 and CDR2 from the germline V gene are LGHNA and YNFKEQ. This CDR3 is built from 13 residues. The V and J ends lost 1 base and 7 bases respectively, with 8 bases between them. CDR3 in amino acids: CASSQVVGNEQFF. The CDR3 DNA reads TGTGCCAGCAGCCAAGTGGTAGGGAATGAGCAGTTCTTC.

The chain employs TRBV27 and TRBJ2-7; D tentatively fits TRBD1 or TRBD2 (5 bases each). Germline lookup yields CDR1 MNHEY and CDR2 SMNVEV (reference sequence). The CDR3 is made up of 14 amino acids. Trimming left V 5 bases short and J 6 bases short, with 17 bases between. The CDR3 sequence: CASSQGGTTSEQYF. The CDR3 DNA is TGTGCCAGCAGTCAGGGTGGGACCACTAGCGAGCAGTACTTC.